What follows is one T cell receptor beta chain and its context. Sequencing was performed with immunoSEQ multiplex PCR; in TCRdb, only in-frame clones are kept and a portion is missing. Seen here are a few million clones, about 93% observed once, and the top ten hold less than 2%. The data belong to a study of shared clonotypes between healthy human individuals. Naivety among CD8 cells was defined by CD45RO negativity and positive CCR7 selection, thereby excluding terminally differentiated effector memory CD45RA+ cells. Trimming cost V 6 bases and J 2 bases, with 15 bases left between them. Germline values: CDR1 MNHEY, CDR2 SVGAGI. CDR3 length: 15 amino acids.

The genes are TRBV6-5 and TRBJ2-3; weak D call: TRBD1 (6 bases). This clonotype originated in a man aged 18 to 35 in good health. Some clones in this sample may be carry-over from other donors' samples. Sequenced material: naive CD8+ T cells from PBMCs. As DNA, the CDR3 is TGTGCCAGCAGAATCGGCAGGGGTGCCACAGATACGCAGTATTTT. It yields the protein CASRIGRGATDTQYF.